This paragraph covers one TCR beta chain sequence. The protocol was immunoSEQ multiplex PCR, while the TCRdb copy is restricted to in-frame clones and leaves out a portion. This sample has fewer than 60,000 clones, with 70% to 90% found just once. The data originate from a study of OX40 agonist ivuxolimab in advanced cancers. This receptor was obtained from an adult with an advanced solid tumor such as melanoma, head and neck, liver or kidney cancer. Source: CD4+ or CD8+ T cells sorted from blood, taken in a trial of the OX40 agonist ivuxolimab.

Here the CDR3 DNA reads TGTGCCAGCAGTTACCTCGCGGGACGCGAGCAGTACTTC. Residues: CASSYLAGREQYF. This chain connects TRBV6-5 to TRBJ2-7; a possible D gene is TRBD2 (6 bases). Trimming took 2 bases from V and 6 from J, leaving 11 bases between them. The CDR3 has 13 amino acids. Per the germline V gene, CDR1 is MNHEY and CDR2 is SVGAGI.